This T cell receptor beta chain appears in the sequencing data of a study of cytomegalovirus exposure and HLA in healthy donors. The CDR3 spans 13 residues. Germline-derived CDR1 and CDR2 are SGHDT and YYEEEE. V lost 0 bases and J 1 base, leaving 5 bases between the germline ends. Use of 60 Vbeta and 13 Jbeta primers characterized the PCR. Produced via immunoSEQ multiplex PCR; TCRdb's table is partial and in-frame only. The sample includes approximately 110,000 clones, 70% of them seen just once. It was healthy bone marrow donors who served as donors. The origin of this receptor is a man aged 35-49 years in good health and CMV-seropositive. The specimen was PBMCs. The rearrangement links TRBV5-6 to TRBJ2-7; D might be TRBD1 (5 bases). Here the CDR3 reads CASSLAGSYEQYF. In DNA form, the CDR3 reads TGTGCCAGCAGCTTGGCAGGGTCCTACGAGCAGTACTTC.